A selection of T cell receptor beta chains follows, all from one sample in a study of blood T cell repertoires in COVID-19. Profiling relied on immunoSEQ multiplex PCR, and the TCRdb table lists in-frame clones only, not all of them. Among roughly 390,000 clones listed, around 85% were seen once. Sequenced sample: peripheral blood. Receptor source: a young woman with acute or convalescent COVID-19. CDR3s include the opening cysteine and the closing phenylalanine or tryptophan. A D gene is named only where the DNA matches it firmly. A row's size may be missing; if present it is once, few, many or a size class.

D: TRBD1
V: TRBV12-3/TRBV12-4
J: TRBJ1-5
size: -
DNA: TGTGCCAGCCGACAGGGTAATCAGCCCCAGCATTTT
CDR3: CASRQGNQPQHF

D: TRBD1
V: TRBV11-2
J: TRBJ1-2
size: -
DNA: TGTGCCAGCAGCCCTCAACCGGGACAGGGGGCGCAGGAAGGTGGCTACACCTTC
CDR3: CASSPQPGQGAQEGGYTF

D: TRBD1
V: TRBV28
J: TRBJ2-1
size: -
DNA: TGTGCCAGCAGTTTATGGAGGACAGGGGGACACAATGAGCAGTTCTTC
CDR3: CASSLWRTGGHNEQFF

D: TRBD2
V: TRBV24-1
J: TRBJ2-1
size: -
DNA: TGTGCCACCAGTAAGACTAGCGGGAGGTTTGATGAGCAGTTCTTC
CDR3: CATSKTSGRFDEQFF

D: -
V: TRBV24-1
J: TRBJ1-1
size: -
DNA: TGTGCCACCAGTGATTTGGGGGCCTCTGAAGCTTTCTTT
CDR3: CATSDLGASEAFF

D: -
V: TRBV6-5
J: TRBJ2-7
size: once
DNA: TGTGCCAGCAGTTACTCAGTACTACCCATAAGCTACGAGCAGTACTTC
CDR3: CASSYSVLPISYEQYF

D: -
V: TRBV5-1
J: TRBJ2-5
size: -
DNA: TGCGCCAGCAGCCGAGGGGGGGCCTCTCAAGAGACCCAGTACTTC
CDR3: CASSRGGASQETQYF

D: TRBD1
V: TRBV19
J: TRBJ1-1
size: -
DNA: TGTGCCAGTAGTCCGTCAGGGGGCGCCAACACTGAAGCTTTCTTT
CDR3: CASSPSGGANTEAFF

D: -
V: TRBV6-1
J: TRBJ1-1
size: -
DNA: TGTGCCAGCAGTGCCTTGGGCAGAAAAATGAACACTGAAGCTTTCTTT
CDR3: CASSALGRKMNTEAFF

D: -
V: TRBV2
J: TRBJ1-3
size: few
DNA: TGTGCCAGCACCGGAGCCTCCTCTGGAAACACCATATATTTT
CDR3: CASTGASSGNTIYF

D: -
V: TRBV6-5
J: TRBJ1-4
size: once
DNA: TGTGCCAGCATCCCAGGGAATAATGGTGAAAAACTGTTTTTT
CDR3: CASIPGNNGEKLFF

D: -
V: TRBV18
J: TRBJ1-1
size: once
DNA: TGTGCCAGCTCACCCCCGGGAGCGAACACTGAAGCTTTCTTT
CDR3: CASSPPGANTEAFF

D: -
V: TRBV5-1
J: TRBJ2-3
size: -
DNA: TGCGCCAGCAGCCCATTACAAATCACAGATACGCAGTATTTT
CDR3: CASSPLQITDTQYF

D: -
V: TRBV2
J: TRBJ1-4
size: -
DNA: TGTGCCAGCAGTGAAAGGGGGAAGGAGTCTGAAAAACTGTTTTTT
CDR3: CASSERGKESEKLFF

D: TRBD2
V: TRBV5-1
J: TRBJ2-2
size: -
DNA: TGCGCCAGCAGCTTACAAGGACTAGCGGGGACCGGGGAGCTGTTTTTT
CDR3: CASSLQGLAGTGELFF

D: -
V: TRBV11-2
J: TRBJ1-2
size: -
DNA: TGTGCCAGCAGCCGTGCGGCGAGCGCTAACTATGGCTACACCTTC
CDR3: CASSRAASANYGYTF

D: TRBD2
V: TRBV30
J: TRBJ2-1
size: few
DNA: TGTGCCTGGACCCAGGGACTAGAAGACAATGAGCAGTTCTTC
CDR3: CAWTQGLEDNEQFF

D: -
V: TRBV3-1/TRBV3-2
J: TRBJ1-1
size: -
DNA: TGTGCCAGCACCCAAAATGGTGGAGGGGATAGGACTGAAGCTTTCTTT
CDR3: CASTQNGGGDRTEAFF

D: -
V: TRBV28
J: TRBJ1-6
size: once
DNA: TGTGCCAGCAGTTTAACCGACTCCAATTCACCCCTCCACTTT
CDR3: CASSLTDSNSPLHF

D: -
V: TRBV15
J: TRBJ1-2
size: -
DNA: TGTGCCACCAGCAGAGTCCAGGGAGGCTATGGCTACACCTTC
CDR3: CATSRVQGGYGYTF

D: -
V: TRBV25-1
J: TRBJ2-1
size: -
DNA: TGTGCCAGCCCTTTATTGAGGGGGTACAATGAGCAGTTCTTC
CDR3: CASPLLRGYNEQFF

D: -
V: TRBV5-5
J: TRBJ1-1
size: few
DNA: TGTGCCAGCAGCTTTTCGGGACATCAGAACACTGAAGCTTTCTTT
CDR3: CASSFSGHQNTEAFF

D: -
V: TRBV6-5
J: TRBJ2-1
size: -
DNA: TGTGCCAGCAGCTACCGGGACATAGGGGTACAATTCTTC
CDR3: CASSYRDIGVQFF

D: -
V: TRBV4-1
J: TRBJ1-5
size: -
DNA: TGCGCCAGCACCCTGGGGGGTCTGAGCAATCAGCCCCAGCATTTT
CDR3: CASTLGGLSNQPQHF

D: TRBD1
V: TRBV3-1/TRBV3-2
J: TRBJ1-1
size: -
DNA: TGTGCCAGCAGCCTCAGGGGGACTGAAGCTTTCTTT
CDR3: CASSLRGTEAFF

D: TRBD2
V: TRBV6-5
J: TRBJ2-7
size: -
DNA: TGTGCCAGCAGTCATAGCGGGGGCCCCTACGAGCAGTACTTC
CDR3: CASSHSGGPYEQYF

D: -
V: TRBV19
J: TRBJ1-1
size: few
DNA: TGTGCCAGTAGTAGTATCTCGAGGAACACTGAAGCTTTCTTT
CDR3: CASSSISRNTEAFF